This T cell receptor beta chain was sequenced for a study of T cell repertoires in ileal Crohn's disease. About the study: About half of patients got postoperative therapy: around 10 thiopurines, under 20 anti-TNF. General observations from the study: Postoperative endoscopy occurred within one year, median approximately 7.5 months.

V was pared by 7 bases and J by 2 bases, with 4 bases of the junction left unmatched. This CDR3 comprises 14 residues. Germline loops: CDR1 MNHNS, CDR2 SASEGT. As for time point: neoterminal ileum biopsy at postoperative endoscopy, about 6 months after surgery. Patients were adults with ileal or ileocolonic Crohn's disease needing resection. The data were produced by immunoSEQ multiplex PCR, yet TCRdb's version contains in-frame clones alone and is incomplete. The sample lists about 15,000 clones, roughly three quarters occurring once. On this clone: Its matching antigen is unknown.

The rearrangement links TRBV6-1 to TRBJ2-5; 10 positions agree with TRBD2. This receptor was identified in an adult with Crohn's disease. The sample taken for sequencing was ileal tissue. CDR3 nucleotide sequence: TGTGCCAGCACCAGACTAGCGGGTCAAGAGACCCAGTACTTC. It yields the protein CASTRLAGQETQYF.